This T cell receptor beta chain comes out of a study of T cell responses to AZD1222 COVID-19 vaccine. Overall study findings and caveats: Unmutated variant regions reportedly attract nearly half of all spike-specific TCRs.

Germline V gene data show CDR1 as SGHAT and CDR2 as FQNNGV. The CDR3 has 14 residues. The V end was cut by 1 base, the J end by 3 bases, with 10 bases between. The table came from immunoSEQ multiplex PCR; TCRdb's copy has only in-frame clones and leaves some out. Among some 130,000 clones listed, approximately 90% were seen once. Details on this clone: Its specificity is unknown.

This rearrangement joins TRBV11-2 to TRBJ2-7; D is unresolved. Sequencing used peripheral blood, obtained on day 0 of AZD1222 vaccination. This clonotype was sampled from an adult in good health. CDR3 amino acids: CASSLGVGIYEQYF. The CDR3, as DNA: TGTGCCAGCAGCTTAGGGGTCGGTATCTACGAGCAGTACTTC.